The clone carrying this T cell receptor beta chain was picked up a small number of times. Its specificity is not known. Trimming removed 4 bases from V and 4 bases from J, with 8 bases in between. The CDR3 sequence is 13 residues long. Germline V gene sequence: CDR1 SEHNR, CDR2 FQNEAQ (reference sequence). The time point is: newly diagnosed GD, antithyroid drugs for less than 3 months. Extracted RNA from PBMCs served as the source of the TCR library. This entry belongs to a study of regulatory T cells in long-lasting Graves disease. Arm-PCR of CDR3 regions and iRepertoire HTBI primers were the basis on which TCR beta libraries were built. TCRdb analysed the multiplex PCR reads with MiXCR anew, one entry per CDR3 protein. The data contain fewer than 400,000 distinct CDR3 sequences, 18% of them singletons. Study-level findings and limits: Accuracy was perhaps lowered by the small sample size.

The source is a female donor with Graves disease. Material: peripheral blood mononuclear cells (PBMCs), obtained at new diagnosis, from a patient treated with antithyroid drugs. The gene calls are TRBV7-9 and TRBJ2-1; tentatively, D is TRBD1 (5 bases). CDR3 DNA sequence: TGTGCCAGCAGCTCCAGGGATTACAATGAGCAGTTCTTC. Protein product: CASSSRDYNEQFF.